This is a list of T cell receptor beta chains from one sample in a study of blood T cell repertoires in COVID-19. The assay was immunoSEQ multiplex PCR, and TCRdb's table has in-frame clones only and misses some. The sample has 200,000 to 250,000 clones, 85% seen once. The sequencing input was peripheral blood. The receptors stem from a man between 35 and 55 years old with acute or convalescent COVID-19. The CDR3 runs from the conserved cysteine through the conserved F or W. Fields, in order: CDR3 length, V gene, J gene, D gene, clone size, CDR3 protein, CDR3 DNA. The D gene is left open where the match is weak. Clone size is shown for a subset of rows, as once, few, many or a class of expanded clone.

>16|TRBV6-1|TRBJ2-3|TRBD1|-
CASSEAARGRRDTQYF
TGTGCCAGCAGTGAAGCCGCGAGGGGGCGTCGAGATACGCAGTATTTT
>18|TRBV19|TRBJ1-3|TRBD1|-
CASRNRDRGLASGNTIYF
TGTGCCAGTAGAAACCGGGACAGGGGGCTAGCGAGTGGAAACACCATATATTTT
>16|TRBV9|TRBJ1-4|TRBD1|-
CASSARGQVFNEKLFF
TGTGCCAGCAGCGCGAGGGGACAGGTCTTTAATGAAAAACTGTTTTTT
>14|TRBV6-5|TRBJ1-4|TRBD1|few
CASSRDRPNEKLFF
TGTGCCAGCAGTCGGGACAGACCTAATGAAAAACTGTTTTTT
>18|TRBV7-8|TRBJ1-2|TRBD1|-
CASSLGGTGASYQYGYTF
TGTGCCAGCAGCTTAGGAGGGACAGGGGCTTCGTATCAGTATGGCTACACCTTC
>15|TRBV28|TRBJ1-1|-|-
CASSFTYAKNTEAFF
TGTGCCAGCAGTTTCACCTACGCAAAGAACACTGAAGCTTTCTTT
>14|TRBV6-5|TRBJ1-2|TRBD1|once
CASTEQGEGYGYTF
TGTGCCAGCACAGAACAGGGGGAAGGCTATGGCTACACCTTC
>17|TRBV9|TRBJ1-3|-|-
CASSVVGSGFSGNTIYF
TGTGCCAGCAGCGTAGTGGGCAGCGGGTTCTCTGGAAACACCATATATTTT
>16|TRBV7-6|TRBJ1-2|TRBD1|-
CASSPSGTGEYYGYTF
TGTGCCAGCAGCCCTTCCGGGACAGGCGAGTACTATGGCTACACCTTC
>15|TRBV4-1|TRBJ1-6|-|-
CASSQVGQGHSPLHF
TGCGCCAGCAGCCAAGTAGGGCAGGGGCATTCACCCCTCCACTTT
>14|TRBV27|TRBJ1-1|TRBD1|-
CASSFGTGSAEAFF
TGTGCCAGCAGTTTCGGGACAGGGAGTGCTGAAGCTTTCTTT
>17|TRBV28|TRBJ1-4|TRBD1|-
CASSPGTGGFGSEKLFF
TGTGCCAGCAGTCCAGGGACAGGGGGATTTGGGTCTGAAAAACTGTTTTTT
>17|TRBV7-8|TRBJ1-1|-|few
CASSRRVTLEWGTEAFF
TGTGCCAGCAGCCGCAGGGTAACCCTTGAGTGGGGCACTGAAGCTTTCTTT
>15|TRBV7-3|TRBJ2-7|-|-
CASSLIGGESYEQYF
TGTGCCAGCAGCTTAATAGGTGGGGAGTCTTACGAGCAGTACTTC
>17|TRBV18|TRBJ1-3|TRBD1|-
CASSRMDRGFSGNTIYF
TGTGCCAGCTCACGAATGGACAGGGGGTTTTCTGGAAACACCATATATTTT
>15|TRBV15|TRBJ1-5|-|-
CATSRDAQANQPQHF
TGTGCCACCAGCAGAGACGCGCAGGCAAATCAGCCCCAGCATTTT
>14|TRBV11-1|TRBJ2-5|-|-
CASSLERARETQYF
TGTGCCAGCAGCTTAGAGAGGGCTCGGGAGACCCAGTACTTC
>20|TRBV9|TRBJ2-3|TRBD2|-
CASSPGVRGGQPRRTDTQYF
TGTGCCAGCAGCCCCGGGGTCCGGGGGGGCCAACCGCGACGGACAGATACGCAGTATTTT
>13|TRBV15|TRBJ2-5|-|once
CATSRDPGETQYF
TGTGCCACCAGCAGAGATCCGGGGGAGACCCAGTACTTC
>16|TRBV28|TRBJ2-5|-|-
CASSFLRGSVQETQYF
TGTGCCAGCAGTTTTTTACGGGGGAGCGTCCAAGAGACCCAGTACTTC
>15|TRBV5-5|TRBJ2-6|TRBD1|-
CASDRGGSGANVLTF
TGTGCCAGCGACAGGGGTGGATCTGGGGCCAACGTCCTGACTTTC
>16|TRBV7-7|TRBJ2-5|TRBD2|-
CASSATGTSQTGTQYF
TGTGCCAGCAGCGCTACCGGGACTAGCCAAACGGGGACCCAGTACTTC
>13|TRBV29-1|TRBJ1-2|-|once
CSVPTGPPGGYTF
TGCAGCGTTCCGACAGGCCCTCCCGGTGGCTACACCTTC